This TCR beta chain was profiled in a study of HIV-infected patients and healthy controls. Alpha and beta constant-region primers primed reverse transcription of about 500 ng RNA. Using multiplexing indices, alpha and beta chain libraries were generated apart by chain-specific third strand synthesis. TCRdb independently ran MiXCR on the 5' RACE reads; one entry per CDR3 protein. This sample yields approximately 8,700 distinct CDR3 sequences, of which roughly 7.7% are seen a single time; around 36% belongs to the top ten. No cell fractionation was done, so the repertoire covers all unsorted peripheral blood T cells. The specimen comprised blood, sampled before antiretroviral therapy. The origin of this receptor is an adult with HIV infection.

CDR3 residues: CASSFLRGGNEQFF. The DNA for the CDR3 is TGCGCCAGCAGCTTTTTGCGGGGCGGCAATGAGCAGTTCTTC. The gene calls are TRBV5-1 and TRBJ2-1, with D possibly being TRBD2 (6 bases). Germline V CDR1 and CDR2: SGHRS, YFSETQ. The CDR3 consists of 14 residues. Trimming shortened V by 2 bases and J by 6 bases, and 12 bases separated the two germline ends.